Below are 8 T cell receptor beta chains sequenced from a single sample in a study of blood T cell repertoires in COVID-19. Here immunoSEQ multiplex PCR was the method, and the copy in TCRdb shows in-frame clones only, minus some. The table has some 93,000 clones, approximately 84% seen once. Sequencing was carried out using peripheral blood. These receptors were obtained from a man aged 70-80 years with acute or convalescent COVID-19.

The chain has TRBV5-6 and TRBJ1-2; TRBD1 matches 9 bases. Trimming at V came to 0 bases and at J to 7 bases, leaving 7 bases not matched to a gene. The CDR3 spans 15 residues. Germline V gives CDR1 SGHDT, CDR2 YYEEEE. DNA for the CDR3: TGTGCCAGCAGCTTGGGACAGGGGGTTGACGGTGGCTACACCTTC. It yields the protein CASSLGQGVDGGYTF.

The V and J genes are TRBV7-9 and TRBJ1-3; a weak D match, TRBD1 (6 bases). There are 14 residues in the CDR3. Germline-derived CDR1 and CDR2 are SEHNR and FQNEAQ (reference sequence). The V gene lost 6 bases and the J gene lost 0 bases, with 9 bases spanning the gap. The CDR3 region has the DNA TGTGCCAGCAGTTGGGACAACTCTGGAAACACCATATATTTT. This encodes CASSWDNSGNTIYF.

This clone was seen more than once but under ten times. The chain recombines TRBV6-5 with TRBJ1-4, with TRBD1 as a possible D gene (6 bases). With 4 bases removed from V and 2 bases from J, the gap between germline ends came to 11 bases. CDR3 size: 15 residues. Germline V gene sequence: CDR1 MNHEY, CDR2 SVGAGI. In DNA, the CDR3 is TGTGCCAGCAGTTCCCTGAGGGGGACTAATGAAAAACTGTTTTTT. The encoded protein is CASSSLRGTNEKLFF.

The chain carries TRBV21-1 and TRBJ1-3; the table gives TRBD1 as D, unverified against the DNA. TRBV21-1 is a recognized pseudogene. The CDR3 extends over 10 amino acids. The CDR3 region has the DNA TGTGCCAGCAGCATAAGACAGGGGGGATTT. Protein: CASSIRQGGF.

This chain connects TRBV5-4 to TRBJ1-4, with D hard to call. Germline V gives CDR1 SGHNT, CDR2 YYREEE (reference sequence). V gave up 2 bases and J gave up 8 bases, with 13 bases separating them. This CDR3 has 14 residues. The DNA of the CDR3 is TGTGCCAGCAGCTTCTACGGCGAGGTGGAAAAACTGTTTTTT. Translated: CASSFYGEVEKLFF. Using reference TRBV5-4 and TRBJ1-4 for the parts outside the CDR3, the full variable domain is ETGVTQSPTHLIKTRGQQVTLRCSSQSGHNTVSWYQQALGQGPQFIFQYYREEENGRGNFPPRFSGLQFPNYSSELNVNALELDDSALYLCASSFYGEVEKLFFGSGTQLSVL.

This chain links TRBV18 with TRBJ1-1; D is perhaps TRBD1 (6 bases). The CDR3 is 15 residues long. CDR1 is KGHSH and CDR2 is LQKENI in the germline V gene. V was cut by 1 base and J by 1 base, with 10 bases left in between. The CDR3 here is CASSPLGQSNTEAFF. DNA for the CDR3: TGTGCCAGCTCACCACTAGGACAGTCGAACACTGAAGCTTTCTTT.

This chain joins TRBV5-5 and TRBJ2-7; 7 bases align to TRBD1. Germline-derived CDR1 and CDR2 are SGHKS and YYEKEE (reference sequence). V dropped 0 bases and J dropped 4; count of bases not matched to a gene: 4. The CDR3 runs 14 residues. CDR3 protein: CASSLGQGVYEQYF. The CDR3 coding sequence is TGTGCCAGCAGCTTGGGGCAGGGGGTATACGAGCAGTACTTC.

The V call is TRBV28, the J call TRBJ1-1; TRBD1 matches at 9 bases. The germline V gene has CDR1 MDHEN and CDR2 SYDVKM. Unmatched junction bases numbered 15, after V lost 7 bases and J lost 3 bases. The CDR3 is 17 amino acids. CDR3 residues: CASTTWGTGRRDTEAFF. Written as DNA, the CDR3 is TGTGCCAGCACCACTTGGGGGACAGGGAGGAGGGACACTGAAGCTTTCTTT.